This T cell receptor (beta chain) is drawn from a study of blood T cell repertoires in COVID-19. Across the whole study: Samples of COVID-19 (acute and convalescent) were obtained from the United States, Italy and Spain. From T cells, B-cell-depleted T cells, or PBMCs came the material, which was cDNA or gDNA.

Measured with immunoSEQ multiplex PCR; TCRdb has only the in-frame clones, and not every one. The sample has roughly 240,000 clones, over 80% seen once. Individuals drawn from 24 US areas were roughly 18 to 89 years old. CDR1 SGDLS and CDR2 YYNGEE come from the germline V gene. CDR3 length: 13 residues. V was shortened by 0 bases and J by 4 bases, with 7 bases between the two germline ends. This clone turned up a few times. Within the sample, other DNA sequences also encode this same CDR3. This clonotype was sampled from a man aged 50 or older who had been exposed to COVID-19. The specimen sequenced was PBMCs or T cells enriched from blood (not recorded which). This chain connects TRBV9 to TRBJ2-5; maybe TRBD1 (5 bases). The CDR3 protein is CASSVDQGETQYF. CDR3 coding DNA: TGTGCCAGCAGCGTAGACCAGGGAGAGACCCAGTACTTC.